This is a list of T cell receptor beta chains from one sample in a study of T cell repertoires in cytomegalovirus infection. Using its own MiXCR run on the reads, TCRdb lists one record per CDR3 protein. The repertoire has 900,000 to 950,000 distinct CDR3 sequences, approximately 31% of them found once; the top ten carry 13%. Which antigens these TCRs recognize remains unknown. This sample comprised cultured CD8+ T cells from PBMCs, obtained from culture after CMV antigen stimulation. Source of these receptors: a human donor in good health (CMV status not recorded). Some clones in this sample may be carry-over from other donors' samples. Each CDR3 is given with its conserved first and last residue. Fields, in order: clone size, V gene, J gene, D gene, CDR3 DNA, CDR3 protein. A D gene is named only where the DNA matches it firmly. Only part of the rows carry a size: once, few, many, or a class if the clone is expanded.

>many|TRBV7-9|TRBJ2-1|-
TGTGCCAGCAGCTTAGCTAGAAGGCCAAGTGATGGGGCCAATGAGCAGTTCTTC
CASSLARRPSDGANEQFF
>-|TRBV20-1|TRBJ2-3|-
TGCAGTGCTAGATCCGACTTTAGCGCCCCAGATACGCAGTATTTT
CSARSDFSAPDTQYF
>-|TRBV7-2|TRBJ2-1|TRBD2
TGTGCCAGCAGCCCCCTAAGCGGGGGCGTCAATGAGCAGTTCTTC
CASSPLSGGVNEQFF
>-|TRBV5-4|TRBJ2-5|-
TGTGCCAGCAGCTTGGAAGGGGATGGAGAGACCCAGTACTTC
CASSLEGDGETQYF
>-|TRBV27|TRBJ1-5|-
TGTGCCAGCAGTTTCGGACGGACCAATCAGCCCCAGCATTTT
CASSFGRTNQPQHF
>-|TRBV6-6|TRBJ1-1|-
TGTGCCAGCAGTTACGTGAGAACTGAAGCTTTCTTT
CASSYVRTEAFF
>few|TRBV6-5|TRBJ1-1|-
TGTGCCAGCCGGGGCGGCGCCATGAACACTGAAGCTTTCTTT
CASRGGAMNTEAFF
>-|TRBV2|TRBJ2-5|TRBD1
TGTGCCAGCAGTGCGCCCGGGACAGGACAAGAGACCCAGTACTTC
CASSAPGTGQETQYF
>-|TRBV12-3/TRBV12-4|TRBJ2-1|-
TGTGCCAGCAGTTTACCCTCGCGGGGCATCTCCTACAATGAGCAGTTCTTC
CASSLPSRGISYNEQFF
>-|TRBV27|TRBJ2-1|-
TGTGCCAGCAGTTTAGCGGGACAGCTAGCGCAGTTCTTC
CASSLAGQLAQFF
>many|TRBV6-1|TRBJ2-2|TRBD1
TGTGCCAGCGTGGGACAGGGGAACACCGGGGAGCTGTTTTTT
CASVGQGNTGELFF
>few|TRBV4-3|TRBJ2-3|TRBD1
TGCGCCAGCAGCCAAGATCGGGCAGGGGGCCCAGATACGCAGTATTTT
CASSQDRAGGPDTQYF
>many|TRBV7-9|TRBJ2-2|-
TGTGCCAGCAGCTTTCCCAGACAGGAGGGAAACACCGGGGAGCTGTTTTTT
CASSFPRQEGNTGELFF
>-|TRBV10-3|TRBJ1-6|-
TGTGCCATCAGTGTGAGGGGTGAGGATTCACCCCTCCACTTT
CAISVRGEDSPLHF
>few|TRBV6-5|TRBJ2-3|-
TGTGCCAGCGGACCTAGCACAGATACGCAGTATTTT
CASGPSTDTQYF
>many|TRBV7-6|TRBJ1-6|-
TGTGCCAGCAGCTACTATAATTCACCCCTCCACTTT
CASSYYNSPLHF
>few|TRBV27|TRBJ1-4|-
TGTGCCAGCAGTTTGCGGGCTGCCCTGGGGGAAAAACTGTTTTTT
CASSLRAALGEKLFF
>few|TRBV25-1|TRBJ2-1|-
TGTGCCAGCAGTGAATCGGACAGTTACAATGAGCAGTTCTTC
CASSESDSYNEQFF
>-|TRBV20-1|TRBJ1-1|-
TGCAGTGCTCCGTGGGACGCCGACGTTACTGAAGCTTTCTTT
CSAPWDADVTEAFF